This TCR beta chain was sequenced in a study of CD8 T cells in Susac syndrome. Study-level findings and limits: The study recognized that the number of individuals in its TCR sequencing and HLA analysis was relatively small.

RNA, at roughly 0.45 to 1 ug, was reverse transcribed with random hexamers. immunoSEQ multiplex PCR amplified TCR beta CDR3 across 54 Vbeta, 13 Jbeta. Each CDR3 protein is one row after TCRdb ran MiXCR on the immunoSEQ multiplex PCR reads. The sample lists a few hundred thousand distinct CDR3 sequences, around 90% occurring once. Sequencing of TCR beta was carried out in blood CD8+ and CD4+ T cells. FACS enriched CD8+ TEMRA cells, while bulk CD8+ and CD4+ were negatively isolated. Regarding this clonotype: Its specificity is unknown.

Sequenced material: CD4+ T cells from PBMCs. The receptor was derived from a human donor with multiple sclerosis.

CDR3 in DNA: TGTGCCAGCAGTGTCCAACCGGGACTAGGGGCGACAGATACGCAGTATTTT. It codes for CASSVQPGLGATDTQYF. V gene TRBV6-1 combines with J gene TRBJ2-3; 8 bases agree with TRBD2. The ends lost 4 bases at V and 3 bases at J; junction bases unmatched: 12. The germline V gene has CDR1 MNHNS and CDR2 SASEGT. The CDR3 extends over 17 amino acids.